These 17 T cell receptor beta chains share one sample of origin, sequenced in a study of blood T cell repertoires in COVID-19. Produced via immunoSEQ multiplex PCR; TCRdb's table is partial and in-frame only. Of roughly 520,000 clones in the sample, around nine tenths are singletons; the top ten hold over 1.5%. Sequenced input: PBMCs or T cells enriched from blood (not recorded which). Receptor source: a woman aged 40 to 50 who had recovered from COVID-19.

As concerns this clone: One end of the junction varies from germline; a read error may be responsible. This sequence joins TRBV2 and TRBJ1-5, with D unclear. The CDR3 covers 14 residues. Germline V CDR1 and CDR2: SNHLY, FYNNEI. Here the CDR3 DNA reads TGTGCCAGCATGCGGGCCGAGGGCAACCAGCCCCAGCATTTT. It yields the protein CASMRAEGNQPQHF.

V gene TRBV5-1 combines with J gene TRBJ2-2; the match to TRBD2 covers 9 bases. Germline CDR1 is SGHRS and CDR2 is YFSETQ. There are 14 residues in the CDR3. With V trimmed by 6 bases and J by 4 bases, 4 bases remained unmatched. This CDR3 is CASTLAGLTGELFF. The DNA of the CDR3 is TGCGCCAGCACTCTAGCGGGACTCACCGGGGAGCTGTTTTTT.

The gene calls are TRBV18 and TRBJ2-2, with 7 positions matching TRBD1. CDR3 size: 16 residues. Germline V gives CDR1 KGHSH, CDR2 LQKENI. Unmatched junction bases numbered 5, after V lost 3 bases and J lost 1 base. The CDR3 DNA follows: TGTGCCAGCTCACCTCTACAGGGGCGGAACACCGGGGAGCTGTTTTTT. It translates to CASSPLQGRNTGELFF.

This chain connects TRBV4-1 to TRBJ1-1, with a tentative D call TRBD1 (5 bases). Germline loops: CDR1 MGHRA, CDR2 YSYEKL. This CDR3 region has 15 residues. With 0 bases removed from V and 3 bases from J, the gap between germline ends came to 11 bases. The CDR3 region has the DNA TGCGCCAGCAGCCAAGAGACAGCTTCATACACTGAAGCTTTCTTT. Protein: CASSQETASYTEAFF.

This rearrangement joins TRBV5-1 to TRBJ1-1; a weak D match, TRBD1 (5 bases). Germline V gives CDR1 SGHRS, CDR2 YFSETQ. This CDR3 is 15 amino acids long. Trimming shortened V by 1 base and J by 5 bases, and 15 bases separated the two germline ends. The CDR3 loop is CASSLQTARPTEAFF. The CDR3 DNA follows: TGCGCCAGCAGCTTGCAGACAGCTCGACCGACTGAAGCTTTCTTT. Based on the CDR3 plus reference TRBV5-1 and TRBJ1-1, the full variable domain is KAGVTQTPRYLIKTRGQQVTLSCSPISGHRSVSWYQQTPGQGLQFLFEYFSETQRNKGNFPGRFSGRQFSNSRSEMNVSTLELGDSALYLCASSLQTARPTEAFFGQGTRLTVV.

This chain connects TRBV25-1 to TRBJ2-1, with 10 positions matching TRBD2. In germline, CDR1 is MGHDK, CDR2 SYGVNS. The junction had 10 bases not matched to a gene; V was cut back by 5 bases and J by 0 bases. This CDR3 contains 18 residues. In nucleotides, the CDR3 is TGTGCCAGCAGTTTGATACTAGCGGGGAGAGGCTCCTACAATGAGCAGTTCTTC. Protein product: CASSLILAGRGSYNEQFF.

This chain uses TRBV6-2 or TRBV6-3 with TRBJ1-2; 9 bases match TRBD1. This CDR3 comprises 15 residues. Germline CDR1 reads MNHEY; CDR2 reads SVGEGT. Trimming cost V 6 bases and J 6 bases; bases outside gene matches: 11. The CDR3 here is CASSLTGGAYHGYTF. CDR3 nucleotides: TGTGCCAGCAGCCTAACAGGGGGCGCTTATCATGGCTACACCTTC.

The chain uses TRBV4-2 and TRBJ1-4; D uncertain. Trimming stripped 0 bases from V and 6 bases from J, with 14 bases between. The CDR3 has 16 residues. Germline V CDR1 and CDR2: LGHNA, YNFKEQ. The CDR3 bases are TGTGCCAGCAGCCAAGAAGAGGCGGGAGAGGATGAAAAACTGTTTTTT. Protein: CASSQEEAGEDEKLFF.

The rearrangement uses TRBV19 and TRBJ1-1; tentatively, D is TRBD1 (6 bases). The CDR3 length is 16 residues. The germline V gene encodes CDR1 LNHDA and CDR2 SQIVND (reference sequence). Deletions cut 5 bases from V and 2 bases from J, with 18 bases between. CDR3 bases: TGTGCCAGTAGTCCGCGGAGACAGGTCCAAAACACTGAAGCTTTCTTT. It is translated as CASSPRRQVQNTEAFF.

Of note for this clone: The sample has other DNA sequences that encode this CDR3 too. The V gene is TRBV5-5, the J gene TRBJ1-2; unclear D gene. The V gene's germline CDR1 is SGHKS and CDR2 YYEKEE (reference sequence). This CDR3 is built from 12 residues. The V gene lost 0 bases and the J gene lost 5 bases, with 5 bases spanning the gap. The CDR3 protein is CASSLDSYGYTF. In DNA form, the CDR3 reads TGTGCCAGCAGCTTGGACAGTTATGGCTACACCTTC. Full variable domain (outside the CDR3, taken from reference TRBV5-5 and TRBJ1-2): DAGVTQSPTHLIKTRGQQVTLRCSPISGHKSVSWYQQVLGQGPQFIFQYYEKEERGRGNFPDRFSARQFPNYSSELNVNALLLGDSALYLCASSLDSYGYTFGSGTRLTVV.

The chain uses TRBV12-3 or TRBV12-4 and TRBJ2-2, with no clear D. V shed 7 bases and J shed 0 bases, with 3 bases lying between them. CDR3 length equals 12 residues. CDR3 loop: CASTTNTGELFF. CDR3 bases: TGTGCCAGCACCACGAACACCGGGGAGCTGTTTTTT.

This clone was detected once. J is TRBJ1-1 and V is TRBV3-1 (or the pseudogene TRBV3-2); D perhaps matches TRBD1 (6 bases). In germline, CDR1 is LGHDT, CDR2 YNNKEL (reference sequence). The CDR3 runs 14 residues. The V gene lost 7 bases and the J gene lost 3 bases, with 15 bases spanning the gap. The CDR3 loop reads CASTLRGGDTEAFF. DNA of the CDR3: TGTGCCAGCACTCTAAGGGGGGGGGACACTGAAGCTTTCTTT.

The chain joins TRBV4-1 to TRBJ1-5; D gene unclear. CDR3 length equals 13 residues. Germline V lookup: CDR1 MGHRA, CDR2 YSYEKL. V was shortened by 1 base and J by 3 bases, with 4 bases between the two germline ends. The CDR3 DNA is TGCGCCAGCAGCCAAGGAGCCAATCAGCCCCAGCATTTT. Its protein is CASSQGANQPQHF.

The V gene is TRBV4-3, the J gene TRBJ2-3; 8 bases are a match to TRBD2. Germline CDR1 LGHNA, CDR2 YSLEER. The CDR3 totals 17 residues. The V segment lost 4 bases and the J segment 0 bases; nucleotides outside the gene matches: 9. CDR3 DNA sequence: TGCGCCAGCAGCCCGCCCCCCACTAGCGGTAGCACAGATACGCAGTATTTT. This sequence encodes CASSPPPTSGSTDTQYF.

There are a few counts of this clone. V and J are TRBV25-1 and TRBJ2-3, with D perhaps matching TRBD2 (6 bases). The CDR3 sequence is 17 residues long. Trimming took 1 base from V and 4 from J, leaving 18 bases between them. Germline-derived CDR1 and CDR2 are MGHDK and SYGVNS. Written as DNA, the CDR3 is TGTGCCAGCAGTGAATCTGGAGGGAGTGAGGTCGCAGATACGCAGTATTTT. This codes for CASSESGGSEVADTQYF.

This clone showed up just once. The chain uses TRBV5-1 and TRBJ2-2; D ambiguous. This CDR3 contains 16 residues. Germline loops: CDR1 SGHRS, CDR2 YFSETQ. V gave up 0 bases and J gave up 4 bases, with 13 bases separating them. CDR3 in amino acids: CASSLASGDITGELFF. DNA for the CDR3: TGCGCCAGCAGCTTGGCATCCGGTGATATCACCGGGGAGCTGTTTTTT.

The CDR3 sequence: CASSQDSRVPEAFF. The DNA of the CDR3 is TGTGCCAGCAGCCAGGACTCGCGGGTTCCTGAAGCTTTCTTT. V is TRBV3-1 (or the pseudogene TRBV3-2) and J is TRBJ1-1; no firm D call. Trimming took 3 bases from V and 6 from J, leaving 14 bases between them. Germline lookup yields CDR1 LGHDT and CDR2 YNNKEL (reference sequence). CDR3 length: 14 amino acids.